The following is a T cell receptor beta chain sequence with its context. Its antigen is as yet unknown. The record originates from a study of T cells in Graves' hyperthyroidism and ophthalmopathy. Study background: It was at initial diagnosis, before any treatment, that peripheral blood was collected.

Study-wide results and limits: Before onset, ophthalmopathy was predicted by the model a median roughly 6.8 months earlier.

V lost 5 bases to trimming and J lost 2 bases, with 9 bases between them. The CDR3 is 12 residues long. Looked up from germline, CDR1 is GTSNPN and CDR2 is SVGIG (reference sequence). The study based diagnoses on clinical symptoms, serum thyroxine and TRAb, thyroid ultrasound and orbital computed tomography. It was RNA transcripts that yielded the amplified TCR beta CDR3 regions. Initially, a first-round RT-PCR of the TCR CDR3 employed the HTBI primer set. MiXCR, applied by TCRdb to the multiplex PCR reads, yields one record per CDR3 protein. This table has about 380,000 distinct CDR3 sequences, more than 11% appearing once.

The sequenced sample consisted of blood. The chain joins TRBV30 to TRBJ1-2, with D possibly matching TRBD1 (6 bases). The TCR sequence derives from a woman aged 55-70 years with Graves' hyperthyroidism. CDR3 in amino acids: CAWHGGNYGYTF. In DNA, the CDR3 is TGTGCCTGGCACGGGGGCAACTATGGCTACACCTTC.